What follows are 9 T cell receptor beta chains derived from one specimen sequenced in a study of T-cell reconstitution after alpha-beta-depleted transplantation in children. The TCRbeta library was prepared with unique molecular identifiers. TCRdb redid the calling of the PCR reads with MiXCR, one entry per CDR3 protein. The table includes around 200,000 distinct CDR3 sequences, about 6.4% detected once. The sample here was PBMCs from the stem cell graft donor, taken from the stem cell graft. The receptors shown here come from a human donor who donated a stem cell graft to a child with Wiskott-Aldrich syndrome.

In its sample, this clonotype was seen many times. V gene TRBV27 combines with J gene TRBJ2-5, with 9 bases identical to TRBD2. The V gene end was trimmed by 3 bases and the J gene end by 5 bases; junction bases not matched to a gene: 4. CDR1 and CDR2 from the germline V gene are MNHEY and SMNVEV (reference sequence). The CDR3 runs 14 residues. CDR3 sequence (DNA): TGTGCCAGCAGTTTCGCGGGGGGGATGGAGACCCAGTACTTC. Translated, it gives CASSFAGGMETQYF.

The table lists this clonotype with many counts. The chain's CDR3 is CASSFLISMGYTF. The CDR3 nucleotides are TGTGCCAGCAGCTTTTTAATCTCGATGGGCTACACCTTC. This rearrangement joins TRBV7-9 to TRBJ1-2; D gene uncertain. Germline V gene lookup returns CDR1 SEHNR and CDR2 FQNEAQ (reference sequence). Trimming removed 3 bases from V and 8 bases from J, with 13 bases in between. The CDR3 consists of 13 residues.

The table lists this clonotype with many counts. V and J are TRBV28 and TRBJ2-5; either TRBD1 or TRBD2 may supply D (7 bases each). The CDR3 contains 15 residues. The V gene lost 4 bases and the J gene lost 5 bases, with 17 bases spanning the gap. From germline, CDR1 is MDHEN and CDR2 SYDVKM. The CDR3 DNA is TGTGCCAGCAGTTCGTCCAGGGGGGGTTGGGAGACCCAGTACTTC. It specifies CASSSSRGGWETQYF.

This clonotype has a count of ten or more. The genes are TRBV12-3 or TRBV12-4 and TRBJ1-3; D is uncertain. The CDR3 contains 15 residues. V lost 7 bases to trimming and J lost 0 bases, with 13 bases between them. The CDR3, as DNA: TGTGCCAGCACCTTTGGTCACTTCTCTGGAAACACCATATATTTT. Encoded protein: CASTFGHFSGNTIYF.

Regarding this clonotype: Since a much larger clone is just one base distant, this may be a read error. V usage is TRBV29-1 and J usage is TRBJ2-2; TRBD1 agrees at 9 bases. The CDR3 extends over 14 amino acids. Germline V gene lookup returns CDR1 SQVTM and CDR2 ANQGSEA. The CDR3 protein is CSVRTGVYTRELFF. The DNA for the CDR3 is TGCAGCGTTCGGACAGGGGTTTACACCAGGGAGCTGTTTTTT.

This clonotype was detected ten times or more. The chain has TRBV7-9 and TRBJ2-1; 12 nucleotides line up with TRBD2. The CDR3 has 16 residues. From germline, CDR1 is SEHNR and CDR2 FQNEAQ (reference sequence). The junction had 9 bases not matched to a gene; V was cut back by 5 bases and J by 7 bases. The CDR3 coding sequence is TGTGCCAGCAGCCCTGAGACTAGCGGGAGTACGAATGAGCAGTTCTTC. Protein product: CASSPETSGSTNEQFF.

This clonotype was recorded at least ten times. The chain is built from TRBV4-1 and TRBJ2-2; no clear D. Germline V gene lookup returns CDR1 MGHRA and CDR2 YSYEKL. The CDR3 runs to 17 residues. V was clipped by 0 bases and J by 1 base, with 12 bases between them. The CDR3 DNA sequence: TGCGCCAGCAGCCAAGAAAGCAGAAGACAGAACACCGGGGAGCTGTTTTTT. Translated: CASSQESRRQNTGELFF.

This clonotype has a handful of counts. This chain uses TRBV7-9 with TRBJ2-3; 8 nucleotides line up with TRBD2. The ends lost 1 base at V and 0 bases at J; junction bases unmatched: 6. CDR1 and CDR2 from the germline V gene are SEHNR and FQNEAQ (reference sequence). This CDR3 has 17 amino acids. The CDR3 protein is CASSLGAGGPSTDTQYF. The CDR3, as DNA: TGTGCCAGCAGCTTAGGTGCGGGGGGCCCTAGCACAGATACGCAGTATTTT.

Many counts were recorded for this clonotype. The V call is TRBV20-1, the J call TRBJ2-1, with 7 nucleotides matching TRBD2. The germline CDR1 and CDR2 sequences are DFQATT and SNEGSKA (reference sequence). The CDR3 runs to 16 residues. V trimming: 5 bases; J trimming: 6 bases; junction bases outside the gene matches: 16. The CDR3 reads CSAQRSTGGLLNEQFF. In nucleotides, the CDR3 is TGCAGTGCTCAAAGGAGTACGGGGGGACTACTCAATGAGCAGTTCTTC.